These 7 T cell receptor beta chains came from one sample sequenced in a study of blood T cells in healthy people across ages (dated by TCRdb to the mid-2010s). The protocol used for the library was 5' RACE. Sequencing used an Illumina HiSeq 2500. A second PCR of about 7 to 12 cycles was run with a J-beta primer mix and a sample-barcoded 5' primer. TCRdb passed the public sequencing reads through fastp at Q25 and MiXCR, retaining productive beta sequences. CDR3 protein sequences are deduplicated, and each keeps its most common genes and DNA. Within this sample are 850,000 to 1,000,000 distinct CDR3 sequences, with roughly 51% of them counted one time only. Over 20% of the sample is taken by the ten largest. Sequencing was performed on blood. The source of these receptors is a woman between 55 and 75 years old in good health.

This clonotype has just a few counts. The rearrangement joins TRBV2 to TRBJ2-3; D is possibly TRBD1 (6 bases). Germline CDR1 and CDR2: SNHLY and FYNNEI. The CDR3 loop spans 13 amino acids. The ends were cut back, 3 bases at V and 6 bases at J, with 10 bases in the middle. In DNA, the CDR3 is TGTGCCAGCAGTGATCAGGGGTTGGATACGCAGTATTTT. Translated, it gives CASSDQGLDTQYF.

The chain combines TRBV5-8 with TRBJ2-7; D might be TRBD2 (5 bases). The V end was cut by 4 bases, the J end by 2 bases, with 16 bases between. The CDR3 spans 15 residues. CDR1 is SGHTS, CDR2 YDEGEE, per germline. The chain's CDR3 is CASSPLASKTYEQYF. In nucleotides, the CDR3 is TGTGCCAGCAGCCCGTTAGCGAGCAAAACCTACGAGCAGTACTTC.

V is TRBV7-9 and J is TRBJ2-2; tentatively, D is TRBD1 or TRBD2 (5 bases each). This CDR3 comprises 15 residues. The germline gives CDR1 SEHNR, CDR2 FQNEAQ (reference sequence). V shed 6 bases and J shed 7 bases, with 18 bases lying between them. The CDR3 DNA sequence: TGTGCCAGCAGGATCAACACGGGGCAGGACGGGGAGCTGTTTTTT. Its translation is CASRINTGQDGELFF.

The V and J genes are TRBV10-3 and TRBJ2-1; no firm D call. CDR3 size: 16 residues. Per germline, CDR1 ENHRY and CDR2 SYGVKD. V was pared by 0 bases and J by 1 base, with 10 bases between. The CDR3, as DNA: TGTGCCATCAGTGAGTCGAAGGCTGGGTCCTACAATGAGCAGTTCTTC. This sequence encodes CAISESKAGSYNEQFF.

This clonotype was recorded a few times. This rearrangement joins TRBV4-1 to TRBJ2-3, with D maybe TRBD2 (6 bases). The CDR3 length is 16 residues. V was pared by 0 bases and J by 0 bases, with 10 bases between. The germline V gene has CDR1 MGHRA and CDR2 YSYEKL. The CDR3 region has the DNA TGCGCCAGCAGCCAAGACGGTAGCGGCAGCACAGATACGCAGTATTTT. It yields the protein CASSQDGSGSTDTQYF.

J is TRBJ1-1 and V is TRBV28; possible D gene TRBD1, 5 bases. The V end was cut by 8 bases, the J end by 2 bases, with 9 bases between. This CDR3 region has 12 residues. Germline V CDR1 and CDR2: MDHEN, SYDVKM. CDR3 in amino acids: CASAGLNTEAFF. The DNA for the CDR3 is TGTGCCAGCGCAGGGCTTAACACTGAAGCTTTCTTT.

V usage is TRBV12-3 or TRBV12-4 and J usage is TRBJ2-4; no firm D call. The J call is in doubt because the DNA end fits TRBJ2-7 better. The CDR3 extends over 12 amino acids. The CDR3 DNA follows: TGTGCCAGCAGTTTCTCTAAGGACGAGCAGTACTTC. Its translation: CASSFSKDEQYF.